The 16 T cell receptor beta chains in this list originate from one sample, sequenced in a study of blood T cells in healthy people across ages. Sample-barcoded 5' priming and a J-beta primer mix drove a second PCR of roughly 7 to 11 cycles. TCRdb re-called the 5' RACE reads with MiXCR, one entry per CDR3 protein. Here the sample spans roughly 1,100,000 distinct CDR3 sequences, under 30% being singletons. These data were also filed under a second study, of T cells of mothers and their children.

Sequenced input: blood. These TCRs come from a girl aged 2 to 10 in good health.

A few counts support this clonotype. The chain carries TRBV28 and TRBJ2-1, with 9 nucleotides matching TRBD2. J was trimmed by 4 bases and V by 3 bases; bases with no gene match: 7. This CDR3 region has 16 residues. Looked up from germline, CDR1 is MDHEN and CDR2 is SYDVKM. Here the CDR3 reads CASSFGLAGKYNEQFF. CDR3 DNA: TGTGCCAGCAGTTTTGGGCTAGCGGGGAAATACAATGAGCAGTTCTTC. The full variable domain, in which reference TRBV28 and TRBJ2-1 provide the parts outside the CDR3, is DVKVTQSSRYLVKRTGEKVFLECVQDMDHENMFWYRQDPGLGLRLIYFSYDVKMKEKGDIPEGYSVSREKKERFSLILESASTNQTSMYLCASSFGLAGKYNEQFFGPGTRLTVL.

The V call is TRBV29-1, the J call TRBJ2-7; TRBD1 matches at 7 bases. The length of the CDR3 is 14 residues. V lost 6 bases and J lost 5; bases outside the gene matches: 13. Germline loops: CDR1 SQVTM, CDR2 ANQGSEA. CDR3 DNA: TGCAGCGTCAGAGCTCTAGACAGGGTCAACGAGCAGTACTTC. Its translation is CSVRALDRVNEQYF.

As concerns this clonotype: A read error may account for a junction end that differs from germline. This chain joins TRBV28 and TRBJ1-1, with D perhaps TRBD1 (5 bases). The CDR3 has 13 residues. Germline-derived CDR1 and CDR2 are MDHEN and SYDVKM. DNA of the CDR3: TGTACCAGCAGCCCCCCTGGGGCTACTGAAGCTTTCTTT. Protein sequence: CTSSPPGATEAFF.

The genes are TRBV6-6 and TRBJ2-4, with no clear D. V was trimmed by 0 bases and J by 3 bases, leaving 15 bases between them. The germline V gene encodes CDR1 MNHNY and CDR2 SVGAGI (reference sequence). CDR3 length: 17 amino acids. The CDR3 sequence is CASSYSRSHNNKNIQYF. In DNA, the CDR3 is TGTGCCAGCAGTTACTCGAGATCCCATAACAACAAAAACATTCAGTACTTC.

This sequence joins TRBV20-1 and TRBJ2-5; tentative D call: TRBD2 (5 bases). The J call is uncertain, as TRBJ2-1 better fits the DNA end. Germline V gene lookup returns CDR1 DFQATT and CDR2 SNEGSKA (reference sequence). This CDR3 region has 15 residues. CDR3 nucleotides: TGCAGTGCGGACGCTACAGCGGCACCCTACGGTGAGCAGTTCTTC. This gives the protein CSADATAAPYGEQFF.

A word on this clonotype: The junction departs from the called germline gene at one end, perhaps through a read error. The chain combines TRBV2 with TRBJ2-5; D gene unclear. This CDR3 comprises 13 residues. Germline V gene lookup returns CDR1 SNHLY and CDR2 FYNNEI. The CDR3 loop reads CASSEREQETQCF. CDR3 nucleotide sequence: TGTGCCAGCAGTGAAAGGGAACAAGAGACCCAGTGCTTC.

The V and J genes are TRBV4-2 and TRBJ2-7; 7 bases map to TRBD2. The CDR3 is made up of 14 amino acids. Germline loops: CDR1 LGHNA, CDR2 YNFKEQ. The V and J ends lost 4 bases and 1 base, in that order; junction bases with no gene match: 4. CDR3 DNA: TGTGCCAGCAGCCCCCTAGCGGTTTCCTACGAGCAGTACTTC. It specifies CASSPLAVSYEQYF.

This clonotype was counted only a few times. The rearrangement uses TRBV3-1 and TRBJ2-3, with TRBD1 identical over 8 bases. Trimming at V came to 4 bases and at J to 9 bases, leaving 6 bases not matched to a gene. Germline values: CDR1 LGHDT, CDR2 YNNKEL (reference sequence). The CDR3 length is 13 residues. CDR3 bases: TGTGCCAGCAGCCTCGGACAGGGAAGGACGCAGTATTTT. This translates into CASSLGQGRTQYF.

CDR3 region: CASHRRFETGGRAGEQYF. CDR3 DNA: TGTGCCAGCCACCGACGCTTCGAAACGGGGGGGCGAGCTGGCGAGCAGTACTTC. The genes are TRBV27 and TRBJ2-7, with 8 bases aligning to TRBD2. The CDR3 totals 18 residues. V shed 8 bases and J 6 bases; nucleotides not matched to a gene: 24. Germline V gene sequence: CDR1 MNHEY, CDR2 SMNVEV (reference sequence).

V is TRBV7-3 and J is TRBJ2-5; 11 positions agree with TRBD2. Gene TRBJ2-7 matches the end of the DNA better, so the J call may be wrong. The CDR3 consists of 15 residues. Germline V CDR1 and CDR2: SGHTA, FQGTGA. The CDR3 here is CASSPTSGGFYEQYF. Here the CDR3 DNA reads TGTGCCAGCAGCCCTACTAGCGGGGGTTTTTACGAGCAGTACTTC.

This clonotype was counted once. This rearrangement joins TRBV12-3 or TRBV12-4 to TRBJ1-4; no reliable D call. V shed 9 bases and J shed 0 bases, with 14 bases lying between them. The CDR3 totals 15 residues. CDR3 in DNA: TGTGCCAGTAGGTGGATCGGGGCAACTAATGAAAAACTGTTTTTT. Amino acid sequence: CASRWIGATNEKLFF.

The J gene is TRBJ2-1, the V gene TRBV12-3 or TRBV12-4, with TRBD2 identical over 7 bases. The V and J ends lost 7 bases and 7 bases, in that order; junction bases with no gene match: 13. This CDR3 is built from 15 residues. The CDR3 loop reads CASTPLGGSTNEQFF. CDR3 coding DNA: TGTGCCAGCACCCCCCTCGGCGGGAGCACAAATGAGCAGTTCTTC.

The V and J genes are TRBV6-5 and TRBJ1-1, with TRBD1 as a possible D gene (6 bases). The CDR3 is 11 residues long. Germline-derived CDR1 and CDR2 are MNHEY and SVGAGI. V lost 6 bases to trimming and J lost 12 bases, with 14 bases between them. In DNA form, the CDR3 reads TGTGCCAGCAGGATGGACAGATTGACTTTCTTT. Translated: CASRMDRLTFF.

This clonotype was seen more than once but under ten times. V gene TRBV20-1 combines with J gene TRBJ2-4; the D gene is possibly TRBD1 (6 bases). CDR3 length: 15 amino acids. Trimming shortened V by 0 bases and J by 0 bases, and 9 bases separated the two germline ends. Germline CDR1 reads DFQATT; CDR2 reads SNEGSKA (reference sequence). The CDR3, as DNA: TGCAGTGCTAGAGATCCAGGGGCAGCCAAAAACATTCAGTACTTC. It encodes CSARDPGAAKNIQYF.

This clonotype was detected a few times. This rearrangement joins TRBV4-3 to TRBJ1-4; D is uncertain. Germline CDR1 LGHNA, CDR2 YSLEER. V was pared by 0 bases and J by 5 bases, with 16 bases between. This CDR3 contains 17 residues. The CDR3 DNA reads TGCGCCAGCAGCCAAGATGCGGAATTGAGGGTCAATGAAAAACTGTTTTTT. It translates to CASSQDAELRVNEKLFF.

The chain links TRBV7-2 to TRBJ2-1; weak D call: TRBD2 (6 bases). The J call is uncertain, as TRBJ2-5 better fits the DNA end. CDR1 and CDR2 (germline): SGHTA, FQGNSA. This CDR3 has 16 amino acids. In nucleotides, the CDR3 is TGTGCCAGCAGCTTAGAAGTGCGGGAAAGACAAGAGACCCAGTACTTC. This encodes CASSLEVRERQETQYF.